This T cell receptor (beta chain) came from a study of beta chain features in type 1 diabetes. All of the isolated RNA was reverse transcribed, so expressed TCRB transcripts were sequenced. Data came from immunoSEQ multiplex PCR; TCRdb stores just in-frame clones and leaves some out. The sample has about 160,000 clones; less than 9.5% are singletons. Only a few counts were recorded for this clone. The CDR3 spans 12 residues. With V trimmed by 4 bases and J by 6 bases, 4 bases remained unmatched. Germline V gene data show CDR1 as GTSNPN and CDR2 as SVGIG (reference sequence). The receptor comes from a woman between 18 and 29 years old in good health. This chain joins TRBV30 and TRBJ2-3, with TRBD1 matching over 7 bases. Sequencing used central memory CD4+ T cells from blood. CDR3 coding DNA: TGTGCCTGGACAGGGGGATTGGATACGCAGTATTTT. It yields the protein CAWTGGLDTQYF.